The next 5 T cell receptor beta chains were all read from a single sample in a study of shared clonotypes between healthy human individuals (dated by TCRdb to 2019 to 2021). Libraries were prepared through the immunoSEQ multiplex PCR assay. Held by TCRdb, this immuneACCESS table contains in-frame sequences only and omits some clones. Under half of the omission traces to an unresolved V gene where checked; the cause of the rest is unknown. The sample table shows 600,000 to 800,000 clones, and 72% are seen once. Of the sample, more than 1.5% is held by the ten largest clones. The sequenced sample consisted of memory CD4+ T cells sorted from blood. Interpreted using the paper, the cell subset or site label stands for: CD45RA-negative fraction. These receptors were taken from a woman between 25 and 40 years old in good health.

The chain employs TRBV19 and TRBJ1-4, with D perhaps TRBD1 (6 bases). CDR1 and CDR2 from the germline V gene are LNHDA and SQIVND (reference sequence). V was cut by 5 bases and J by 6 bases, with 19 bases left in between. The CDR3 loop spans 16 amino acids. CDR3 sequence (DNA): TGTGCCAGTAGTCACAATGGAGGGGGTGCGGATGAAAAACTGTTTTTT. Its translation: CASSHNGGGADEKLFF.

The V gene is TRBV7-9, the J gene TRBJ2-6, with 7 bases fitting TRBD1. Germline V gives CDR1 SEHNR, CDR2 FQNEAQ (reference sequence). The junction had 1 base not matched to a gene; V was cut back by 3 bases and J by 2 bases. CDR3 size: 15 residues. CDR3 residues: CASSFGQAGANVLTF. DNA for the CDR3: TGTGCCAGCAGCTTCGGACAGGCTGGGGCCAACGTCCTGACTTTC. The whole variable domain, filled in from reference TRBV7-9 and TRBJ2-6, reads DTGVSQNPRHKITKRGQNVTFRCDPISEHNRLYWYRQTLGQGPEFLTYFQNEAQLEKSRLLSDRFSAERPKGSFSTLEIQRTEQGDSAMYLCASSFGQAGANVLTFGAGSRLTVL.

The chain links TRBV29-1 to TRBJ2-1; 7 bases fit TRBD2. This CDR3 has 15 residues. Germline CDR1 SQVTM, CDR2 ANQGSEA. V lost 2 bases, J lost 4 bases, and 8 bases stayed unmatched. The CDR3 reads CSVETRRESYNEQFF. The DNA for the CDR3 is TGCAGCGTTGAAACTCGGCGGGAGTCGTACAATGAGCAGTTCTTC.

As DNA, the CDR3 is TGTGCCAGCAGTTTCCGGGGAAGGGACAATGAGCAGTTCTTC. Amino acids: CASSFRGRDNEQFF. The chain links TRBV27 to TRBJ2-1, with a possible D match to TRBD2 (5 bases). The CDR3 extends over 14 amino acids. The germline V gene has CDR1 MNHEY and CDR2 SMNVEV (reference sequence). V was trimmed by 3 bases and J by 5 bases, leaving 11 bases between them.

The V call is TRBV7-8, the J call TRBJ2-5; the D is unclear. The ends were cut back, 1 base at V and 4 bases at J, with 7 bases in the middle. Germline CDR1 and CDR2: SGHVS and FQNEAQ. The CDR3 runs to 13 residues. CDR3 bases: TGTGCCAGCAGCTTAGGACAATCAGAGACCCAGTACTTC. This encodes CASSLGQSETQYF. Based on the CDR3 plus reference TRBV7-8 and TRBJ2-5, the full variable domain is GAGVSQSPRYKVAKRGQDVALRCDPISGHVSLFWYQQALGQGPEFLTYFQNEAQLDKSGLPSDRFFAERPEGSVSTLKIQRTQQEDSAVYLCASSLGQSETQYFGPGTRLLVL.